Below are 14 T cell receptor beta chains sequenced from a single sample in a study of blood T cell repertoires in COVID-19. Only in-frame clones appear in the TCRdb table, and some are missing; sequencing was by immunoSEQ multiplex PCR. This table has approximately 210,000 clones, approximately 86% appearing once. The sequencing sample was made of peripheral blood. The receptor source for this set is a man aged 55-75 years with COVID-19, enrolled during active disease.

The chain carries TRBV5-4 and TRBJ2-1, with TRBD2 matching 7 bases. Germline V CDR1 and CDR2: SGHNT, YYREEE (reference sequence). CDR3 length equals 15 residues. The trim removed 0 bases at V and 4 bases at J, leaving 4 bases unmatched. The CDR3 loop is CASSLVASGYNEQFF. The DNA of the CDR3 is TGTGCCAGCAGCTTGGTGGCTAGCGGATACAATGAGCAGTTCTTC.

This clone was seen a single time. The rearrangement joins TRBV6-1 to TRBJ2-2; 7 bases map to TRBD1. The junction had 1 base not matched to a gene; V was cut back by 3 bases and J by 3 bases. CDR3 length: 14 residues. Looked up from germline, CDR1 is MNHNS and CDR2 is SASEGT. The DNA of the CDR3 is TGTGCCAGCAGTGAGGACAGGTACACCGGGGAGCTGTTTTTT. Translated, it gives CASSEDRYTGELFF.

The chain has TRBV4-3 and TRBJ1-2, with D possibly being TRBD1 (6 bases). The germline V gene encodes CDR1 LGHNA and CDR2 YSLEER. CDR3 size: 14 residues. V was pared by 4 bases and J by 4 bases, with 13 bases between. The CDR3 DNA is TGCGCCAGCAGCCCTGGGCAGGGGAGCTATGGCTACACCTTC. Protein product: CASSPGQGSYGYTF.

This rearrangement joins TRBV21-1 to TRBJ2-1; TRBD1, the table's D call, lacks a check against the DNA. TRBV21-1 is flagged as a pseudogene. The CDR3 loop spans 13 amino acids. CDR3 bases: TGTGCCAGAGGGACAGGGGTTTCGAATGAGCAGTTCTTC. Its translation is CARGTGVSNEQFF.

V usage is TRBV6-5 and J usage is TRBJ1-2; 9 positions agree with TRBD1. This CDR3 spans 15 amino acids. Trimming at V came to 6 bases and at J to 5 bases, leaving 10 bases not matched to a gene. Germline-derived CDR1 and CDR2 are MNHEY and SVGAGI. Here the CDR3 reads CASSLDRTGVYGYTF. In nucleotides, the CDR3 is TGTGCCAGCAGCCTTGATAGGACAGGGGTATATGGCTACACCTTC.

The gene calls are TRBV6-5 and TRBJ1-6; no clear D. From germline, CDR1 is MNHEY and CDR2 SVGAGI. The CDR3 contains 13 residues. Trimming pared 0 bases from V and 16 bases from J, leaving 13 bases between. Here the CDR3 DNA reads TGTGCCAGCAGTTACTCGAACTTCGGGTCGCTCCACTTT. This translates into CASSYSNFGSLHF.

The rearrangement uses TRBV10-3 and TRBJ1-1; 8 nucleotides match TRBD1. The trim removed 6 bases at V and 12 bases at J, leaving 12 bases unmatched. Germline V gives CDR1 ENHRY, CDR2 SYGVKD. The CDR3 spans 13 residues. The CDR3 DNA reads as TGTGCCATCAGCCCGGGACAGGAGTGGGAAACTTTCTTT. Amino acid sequence: CAISPGQEWETFF.

DNA for the CDR3: TGTGCCAGCAGCCAAGGACAGTTAGCCTACGAGCAGTACTTC. It specifies CASSQGQLAYEQYF. This chain uses TRBV4-2 with TRBJ2-7; D perhaps matches TRBD1 (5 bases). Per the germline V gene, CDR1 is LGHNA and CDR2 is YNFKEQ. The V end lost 1 base, the J end lost 2 bases, and 9 bases lay between the germline ends. The length of the CDR3 is 14 residues.

V gene TRBV18 combines with J gene TRBJ1-1; D ambiguous. CDR1 KGHSH and CDR2 LQKENI come from the germline V gene. This CDR3 is 19 amino acids long. Deletions cut 2 bases from V and 4 bases from J, with 26 bases between. CDR3 region: CASSPTPARTALRATEAFF. Here the CDR3 DNA reads TGTGCCAGCTCACCAACGCCCGCGCGGACCGCCTTGAGGGCCACTGAAGCTTTCTTT.

Comment on this clone: The same CDR3 can be traced to other DNA sequences in this sample. The V call is TRBV6-5, the J call TRBJ2-7, with a possible D match to TRBD1 (5 bases). Germline CDR1 is MNHEY and CDR2 is SVGAGI. The V and J ends lost 6 bases and 3 bases respectively, with 12 bases between them. The CDR3 contains 13 residues. CDR3 DNA sequence: TGTGCCAGCAGCCCGGACACCATCTACGAGCAGTACTTC. Protein: CASSPDTIYEQYF.

CDR3 nucleotides: TGTGCCAGCAACGGACAGGTCTCCTACGAGCAGTACTTC. This translates into CASNGQVSYEQYF. V gene TRBV12-3 or TRBV12-4 combines with J gene TRBJ2-7; 7 bases match TRBD1. This CDR3 has 13 amino acids. J gave up 0 bases and V 7 bases, and 3 bases lay outside the gene matches.

In DNA form, the CDR3 reads TGTGCCTGGAGTATCACCCCCGGACAGGACTCTGAAGCTTTCTTT. Protein product: CAWSITPGQDSEAFF. The chain joins TRBV30 to TRBJ1-1, with TRBD1 matching 7 bases. The V gene end was trimmed by 2 bases and the J gene end by 6 bases; junction bases not matched to a gene: 12. The CDR3 extends over 15 amino acids. Germline V gene lookup returns CDR1 GTSNPN and CDR2 SVGIG (reference sequence).

The chain has TRBV4-1 and TRBJ2-7; 14 bases align to TRBD2. Trimming took 0 bases from V and 3 from J; bases not matched to a gene: 1. Germline CDR1 is MGHRA and CDR2 is YSYEKL. This CDR3 spans 16 amino acids. In DNA form, the CDR3 reads TGCGCCAGCAGCCAAGATGGGACTAGCGGGAGCTACGAGCAGTACTTC. It codes for CASSQDGTSGSYEQYF.

The chain has TRBV3-1 (or the pseudogene TRBV3-2) and TRBJ1-2; 8 bases align to TRBD1. The CDR3 is 13 residues long. From germline, CDR1 is LGHDT and CDR2 YNNKEL (reference sequence). J lost 7 bases, V lost 3 bases, and 4 bases had no gene match. The CDR3 reads CASSQQGAGGYTF. The CDR3 nucleotides read TGTGCCAGCAGCCAGCAGGGGGCAGGTGGCTACACCTTC.